This TCR beta chain was captured in a study of shared clonotypes between healthy human individuals (dated by TCRdb to 2019 to 2021). For the wider study: The cohort included three men and two women between 18 and 49 years of age. Each donor's leukapheresis produced roughly between roughly 0.85 and 9 billion PBMCs. For each donor, CD4 naive and CD4 memory were each given three plates, CD8 naive was given two plates, and CD8 memory was given one plate. Different laboratories and diverse techniques were used to prepare libraries and sequence TCR repertoires, to increase sequencing depth and limit assay-specific biases. To estimate repertoire size and how much clonotype sharing occurs between individuals, the study deeply sequenced the blood TCR repertoires of five healthy adults.

The donors were healthy, HIV-negative adults with no recently reported acute infections or vaccinations. Only Caucasian adults living in Nashville, Tennessee, USA were represented among the donors. CD4+ T cells were enriched through magnetic negative selection, after which naive cells were positively selected on CD45RA and the remaining negative fraction served as the memory subset. Blood was obtained by leukapheresis, after which PBMCs were separated by Ficoll-Histopaque density gradient centrifugation and cryopreserved in liquid nitrogen vapor phase. Analytical flow cytometry was used to check the purity and quantity of each magnetically sorted T cell population. Genomic DNA was isolated from every sorted fraction and measured by UV absorbance on a Nanodrop 2000c. The study at large found these results: Clonotypes shared by all four sorted-subset donors showed higher generation probabilities than non-shared clonotypes. Larger estimated clonotype richness was generally found for naive subsets than for memory subsets. Even with the large sequencing depth, rarefaction of the sorted-subset datasets indicated that sequencing was incomplete. Across a few donors, around 5.4% of naive CD4, approximately 3.6% of naive CD8, around 2.1% of memory CD4, and 0.4% of memory CD8 clonotypes were shared. Pairwise subsampling led to the expectation that sequencing depth would affect the degree of clonotype sharing among donors. Because the study included a small number of donors, the genetic and exposure-history diversity represented was limited. Sampling was restricted to blood, and TCR repertoires in tissue are likely to differ from TCR repertoires in blood.

As concerns this clone: Its antigen is not yet known. No base-level quality is on record; no much larger clone is a single base apart.

Spanning cysteine to phenylalanine, the CDR3 consists of 15 amino acids. The read is trimmed to its CDR3 DNA, 45 bases read in frame from base 1. The V and J ends are trimmed by 6 bases and 4 bases, leaving 18 bases between them. Per the germline V gene, SGHTA is the CDR1 and FQGTGA is the CDR2. TCR CDR3 regions were amplified from genomic DNA by multiplex PCR using the deep immunoSEQ assay. For each cell subset, the extracted genomic DNA was distributed evenly across all wells of several immunoSEQ 96-well plates, and each plate served as one replicate. For sorted subsets, about 210 ng of genomic DNA, equivalent to about 30,000 T cell genomes, went into each replicate PCR. Purified libraries were measured with a Qubit 3.0 fluorometer, size-checked on a Bioanalyzer 2100, and measured again with the KAPA Library Quantification kit. Each immunoSEQ 96-well plate was sequenced on its own single-read 150-cycle Illumina NextSeq 550 flow cell. On the authors' methods: The immunoSEQ output contained only junctional sequences without quality scores, so filtering could not match that applied to full-length reads. To assign V/J genes and CDR3, sequences were annotated using PyIR, a Python wrapper for IgBLAST v1.9, with IMGT germline references. Any read was removed if the V/J assignment was weak (E-value above 1e-6), the CDR3 was missing, or the read contained stop codons, out-of-frame junctions, or ambiguous translated residues. V3J clonotypes were defined as sequences sharing the same inferred V gene, J gene, and CDR3 amino acid sequence. Percentage overlap between repertoires was computed as shared unique clonotypes divided by the size of the smaller repertoire. Richness of each repertoire was evaluated using RTK rarefaction, the Chao1 estimator, and Recon v2.1 estimates of unobserved clonotypes. Generation probabilities were computed with OLGA for all TCRbeta clonotypes obtained by the gDNA method from several donors. Imported from immuneACCESS, the table was reduced by TCRdb to in-frame sequences with V and J called. These copies leave out some clones; in studies compared against another copy, an unresolved V gene accounts for under half, and the cause of the remainder is not known. V, J and clone size reflect that table, while D and trimming were determined from the DNA. For this sample the table gives millions of clones, of which approximately 92% were detected only once. The ten largest make up around 0.14% of the sample.

This clonotype was sampled from a man aged 18 to 35 in good health. The rearrangement joined TRBV7-3 to TRBJ2-5; TRBD2 is a possible D gene, resting on 6 matching bases. Sequencing input: naive CD4+ T cells sorted from blood. Per the publication, the cell subset or site label means: CD45RA+ positively selected. The nucleotide sequence reads TGTGCCAGCAGTACGGGACTCCCGGGCGGAGAGACCCAGTACTTC. It codes for CASSTGLPGGETQYF.